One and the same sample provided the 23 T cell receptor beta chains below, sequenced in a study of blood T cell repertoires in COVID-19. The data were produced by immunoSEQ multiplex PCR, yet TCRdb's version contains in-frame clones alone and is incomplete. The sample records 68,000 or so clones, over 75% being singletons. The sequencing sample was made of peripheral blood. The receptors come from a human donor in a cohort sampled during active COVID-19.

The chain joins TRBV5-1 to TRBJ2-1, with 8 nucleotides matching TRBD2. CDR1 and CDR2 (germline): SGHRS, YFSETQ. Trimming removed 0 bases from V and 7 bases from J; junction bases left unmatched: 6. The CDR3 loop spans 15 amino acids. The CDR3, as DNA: TGCGCCAGCAGCTTGGCCTACGGGGGGGCTAATGAGCAGTTCTTC. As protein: CASSLAYGGANEQFF.

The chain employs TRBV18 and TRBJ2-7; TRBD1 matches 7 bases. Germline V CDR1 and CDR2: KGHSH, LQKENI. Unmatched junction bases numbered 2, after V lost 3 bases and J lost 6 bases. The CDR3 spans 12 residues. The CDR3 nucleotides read TGTGCCAGCTCACCCCGGGACAGCGAGCAGTACTTC. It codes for CASSPRDSEQYF.

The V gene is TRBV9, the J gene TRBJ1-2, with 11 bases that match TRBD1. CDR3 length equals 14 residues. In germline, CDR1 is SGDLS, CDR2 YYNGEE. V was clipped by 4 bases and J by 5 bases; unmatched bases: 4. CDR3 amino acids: CASSTGTGGYGYTF. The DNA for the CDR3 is TGTGCCAGCAGCACGGGGACAGGGGGTTATGGCTACACCTTC.

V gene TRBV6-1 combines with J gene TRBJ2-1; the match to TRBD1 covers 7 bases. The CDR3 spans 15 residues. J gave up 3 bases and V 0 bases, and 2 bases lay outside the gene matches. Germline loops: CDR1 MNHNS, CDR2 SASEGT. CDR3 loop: CASSEAQGSYNEQFF. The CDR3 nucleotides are TGTGCCAGCAGTGAAGCACAGGGGAGCTACAATGAGCAGTTCTTC.

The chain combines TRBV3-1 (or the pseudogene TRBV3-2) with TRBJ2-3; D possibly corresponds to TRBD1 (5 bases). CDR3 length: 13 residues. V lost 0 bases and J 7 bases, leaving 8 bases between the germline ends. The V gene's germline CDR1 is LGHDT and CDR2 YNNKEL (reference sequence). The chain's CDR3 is CASSQDQGHTQYF. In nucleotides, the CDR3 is TGTGCCAGCAGCCAAGATCAGGGCCATACGCAGTATTTT.

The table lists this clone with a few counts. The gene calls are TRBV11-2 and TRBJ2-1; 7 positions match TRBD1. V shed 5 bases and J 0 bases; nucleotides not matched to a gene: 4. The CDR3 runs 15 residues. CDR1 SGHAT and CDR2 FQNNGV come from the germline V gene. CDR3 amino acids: CASSRTGSSYNEQFF. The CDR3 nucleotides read TGTGCCAGCAGCCGGACAGGAAGCTCCTACAATGAGCAGTTCTTC.

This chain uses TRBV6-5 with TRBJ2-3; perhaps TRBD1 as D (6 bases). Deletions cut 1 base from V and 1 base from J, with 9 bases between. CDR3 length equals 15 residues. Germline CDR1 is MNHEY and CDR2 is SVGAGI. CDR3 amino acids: CASSYLAGGTDTQYF. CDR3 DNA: TGTGCCAGCAGTTACTTAGCAGGGGGCACAGATACGCAGTATTTT.

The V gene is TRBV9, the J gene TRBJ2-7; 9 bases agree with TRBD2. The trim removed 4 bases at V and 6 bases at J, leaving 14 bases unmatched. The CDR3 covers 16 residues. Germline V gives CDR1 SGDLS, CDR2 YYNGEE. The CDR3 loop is CASSKRGAGGPGEQYF. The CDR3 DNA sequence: TGTGCCAGCAGCAAAAGGGGGGCGGGAGGGCCAGGCGAGCAGTACTTC.

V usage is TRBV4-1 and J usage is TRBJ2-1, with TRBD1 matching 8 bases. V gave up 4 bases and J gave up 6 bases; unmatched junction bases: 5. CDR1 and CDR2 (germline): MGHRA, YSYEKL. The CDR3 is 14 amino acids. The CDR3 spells CASSPRGLGNEQFF. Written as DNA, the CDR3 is TGCGCCAGCAGCCCCAGGGGGCTCGGCAATGAGCAGTTCTTC.

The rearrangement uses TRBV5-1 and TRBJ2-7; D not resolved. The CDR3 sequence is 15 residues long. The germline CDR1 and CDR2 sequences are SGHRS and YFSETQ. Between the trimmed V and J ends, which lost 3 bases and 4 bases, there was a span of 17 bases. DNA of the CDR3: TGCGCCAGCAGCTCCTCGGCCGAGGCCCCATACGAGCAGTACTTC. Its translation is CASSSSAEAPYEQYF.

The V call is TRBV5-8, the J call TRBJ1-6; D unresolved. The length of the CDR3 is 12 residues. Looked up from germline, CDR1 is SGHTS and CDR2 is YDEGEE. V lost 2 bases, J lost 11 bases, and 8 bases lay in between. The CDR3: CASSFYMAPLHF. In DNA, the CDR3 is TGTGCCAGCAGCTTTTACATGGCACCCCTCCACTTT.

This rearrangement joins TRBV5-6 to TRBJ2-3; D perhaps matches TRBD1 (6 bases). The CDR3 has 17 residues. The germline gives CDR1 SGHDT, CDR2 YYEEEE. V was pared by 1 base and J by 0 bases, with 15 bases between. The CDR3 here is CASSLTGNYLSTDTQYF. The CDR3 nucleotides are TGTGCCAGCAGCTTGACAGGGAATTATCTTAGCACAGATACGCAGTATTTT.

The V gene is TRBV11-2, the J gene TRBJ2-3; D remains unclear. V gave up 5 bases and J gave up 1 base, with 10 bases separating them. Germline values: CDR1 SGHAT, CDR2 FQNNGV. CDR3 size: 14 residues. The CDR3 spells CASSPSPGTDTQYF. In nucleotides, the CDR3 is TGTGCCAGCAGCCCTAGTCCTGGCACAGATACGCAGTATTTT.

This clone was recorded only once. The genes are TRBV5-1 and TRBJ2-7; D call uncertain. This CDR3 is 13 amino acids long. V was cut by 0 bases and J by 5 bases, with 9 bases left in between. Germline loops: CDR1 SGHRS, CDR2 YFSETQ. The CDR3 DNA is TGCGCCAGCAGCTTGGCCAGGCCCCACGAGCAGTACTTC. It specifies CASSLARPHEQYF.

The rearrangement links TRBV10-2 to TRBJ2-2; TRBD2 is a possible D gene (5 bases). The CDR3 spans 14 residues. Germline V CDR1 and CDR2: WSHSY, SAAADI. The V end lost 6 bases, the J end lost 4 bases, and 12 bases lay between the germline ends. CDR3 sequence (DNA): TGCGCCAGCAGGAGGGATCAGAGCACCGGGGAGCTGTTTTTT. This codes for CASRRDQSTGELFF.

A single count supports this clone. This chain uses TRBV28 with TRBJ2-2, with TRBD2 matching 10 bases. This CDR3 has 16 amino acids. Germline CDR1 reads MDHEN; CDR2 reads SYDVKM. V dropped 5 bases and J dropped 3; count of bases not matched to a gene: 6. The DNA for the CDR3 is TGTGCCAGCAGTGGATTCCTAGCGGGAGACACCGGGGAGCTGTTTTTT. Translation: CASSGFLAGDTGELFF.

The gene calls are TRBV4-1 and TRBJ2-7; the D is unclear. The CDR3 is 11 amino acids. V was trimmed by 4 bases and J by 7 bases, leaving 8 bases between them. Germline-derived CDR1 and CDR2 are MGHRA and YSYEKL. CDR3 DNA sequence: TGCGCCAGCAGCCCGACGCGGGAGCAGTACTTC. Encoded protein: CASSPTREQYF.

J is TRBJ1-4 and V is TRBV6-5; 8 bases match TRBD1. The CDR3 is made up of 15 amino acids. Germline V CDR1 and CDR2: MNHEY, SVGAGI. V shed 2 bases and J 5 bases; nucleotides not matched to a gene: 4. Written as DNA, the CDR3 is TGTGCCAGCAGTTACGTGCAGGGGGCAAATGAAAAACTGTTTTTT. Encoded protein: CASSYVQGANEKLFF.

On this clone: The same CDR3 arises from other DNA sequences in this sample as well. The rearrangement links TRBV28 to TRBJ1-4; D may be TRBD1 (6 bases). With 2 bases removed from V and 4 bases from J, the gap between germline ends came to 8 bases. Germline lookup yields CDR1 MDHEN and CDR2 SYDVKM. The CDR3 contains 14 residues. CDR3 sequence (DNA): TGTGCCAGCAGTTTAGGGGGCTTTAATGAAAAACTGTTTTTT. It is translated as CASSLGGFNEKLFF. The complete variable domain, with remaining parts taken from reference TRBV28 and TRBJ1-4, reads DVKVTQSSRYLVKRTGEKVFLECVQDMDHENMFWYRQDPGLGLRLIYFSYDVKMKEKGDIPEGYSVSREKKERFSLILESASTNQTSMYLCASSLGGFNEKLFFGSGTQLSVL.

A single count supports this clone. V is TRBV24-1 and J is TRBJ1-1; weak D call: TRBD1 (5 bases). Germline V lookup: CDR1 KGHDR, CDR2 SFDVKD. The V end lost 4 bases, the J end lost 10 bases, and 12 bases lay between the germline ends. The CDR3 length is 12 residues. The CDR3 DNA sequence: TGTGCCACCAGTGAGCGCGCAGGGTCAGCTTTCTTT. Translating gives CATSERAGSAFF.

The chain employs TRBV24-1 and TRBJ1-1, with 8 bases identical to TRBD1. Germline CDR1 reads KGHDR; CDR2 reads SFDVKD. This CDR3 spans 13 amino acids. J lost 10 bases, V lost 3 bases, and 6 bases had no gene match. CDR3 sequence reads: CATSDKDRVGAFF. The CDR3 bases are TGTGCCACCAGTGATAAGGACAGGGTCGGAGCTTTCTTT.

CDR3 in amino acids: CASSLVGTLRDGYTF. The CDR3 nucleotides read TGCGCCAGCAGCTTGGTAGGGACACTGAGAGATGGCTACACCTTC. The chain recombines TRBV5-1 with TRBJ1-2; D might be TRBD1 (6 bases). Per the germline V gene, CDR1 is SGHRS and CDR2 is YFSETQ. Trimming stripped 0 bases from V and 6 bases from J, with 15 bases between. The CDR3 loop spans 15 amino acids.

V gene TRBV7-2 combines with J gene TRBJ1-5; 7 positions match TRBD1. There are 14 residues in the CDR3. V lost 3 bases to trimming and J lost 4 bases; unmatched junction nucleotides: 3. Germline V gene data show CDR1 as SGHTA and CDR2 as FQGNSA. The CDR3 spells CASSFQQGNQPQHF. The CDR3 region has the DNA TGTGCCAGCAGCTTCCAACAGGGGAATCAGCCCCAGCATTTT.